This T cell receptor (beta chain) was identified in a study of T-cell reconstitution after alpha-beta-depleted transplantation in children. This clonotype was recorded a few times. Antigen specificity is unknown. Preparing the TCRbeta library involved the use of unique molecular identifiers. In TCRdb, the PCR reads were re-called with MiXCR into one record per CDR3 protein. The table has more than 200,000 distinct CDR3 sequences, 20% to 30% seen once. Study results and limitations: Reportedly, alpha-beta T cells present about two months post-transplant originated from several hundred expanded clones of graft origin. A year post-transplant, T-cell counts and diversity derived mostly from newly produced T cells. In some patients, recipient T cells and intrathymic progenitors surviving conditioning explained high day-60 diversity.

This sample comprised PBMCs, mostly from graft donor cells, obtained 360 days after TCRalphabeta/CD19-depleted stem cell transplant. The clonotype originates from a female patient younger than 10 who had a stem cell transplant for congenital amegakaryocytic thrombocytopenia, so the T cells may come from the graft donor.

CDR3 sequence: CASSPTLRRGVTDTQYF. DNA of the CDR3: TGCGCCAGCAGCCCTACCTTACGGAGGGGGGTTACAGATACGCAGTATTTT. This sequence joins TRBV4-1 and TRBJ2-3; D tentatively reads TRBD1 or TRBD2 (6 bases each). The CDR3 runs to 17 residues. V was cut by 4 bases and J by 3 bases, with 20 bases left in between. CDR1 is MGHRA, CDR2 YSYEKL, per germline.